This passage covers 20 T cell receptor beta chains from one sample sequenced in a study of T cell repertoires in cytomegalovirus infection. TCRdb analysed the reads with MiXCR anew, one entry per CDR3 protein. Of approximately 73,000 distinct CDR3 sequences listed, 40% are singletons. These receptors' targets are unknown. The sample consisted of CD8+ T cells from cultured PBMCs, taken from culture after CMV antigen stimulation. The receptors were sampled from a human donor in good health (CMV status not recorded). Some clones in this sample may be carry-over from other donors' samples.

This clonotype was seen a few times. The chain is built from TRBV7-9 and TRBJ2-2; maybe TRBD2 (5 bases). Per the germline V gene, CDR1 is SEHNR and CDR2 is FQNEAQ (reference sequence). The CDR3 totals 13 residues. V lost 5 bases, J lost 4 bases, and 8 bases lay in between. The CDR3 bases are TGTGCCAGCAGCCGGGGAACCACCGGGGAGCTGTTTTTT. Its translation: CASSRGTTGELFF.

With regard to this clonotype: The junction does not match germline at one end; this may be a read error. The chain links TRBV7-6 to TRBJ2-2, with 7 bases fitting TRBD1. This CDR3 is 17 amino acids long. Germline CDR1 SGHVS, CDR2 FNYEAQ. Written as DNA, the CDR3 is TGTGCTAGCAGCTTGCGGACGACAGGGCGAAACACCGGGGAGCTGTTTTTT. Encoded protein: CASSLRTTGRNTGELFF.

This clonotype has more than one count but fewer than ten. The rearrangement links TRBV27 to TRBJ2-2, with D perhaps TRBD2 (6 bases). The CDR3 spans 15 residues. The germline CDR1 and CDR2 sequences are MNHEY and SMNVEV (reference sequence). V was shortened by 6 bases and J by 3 bases, with 14 bases between the two germline ends. CDR3 in DNA: TGTGCCAGCAGACCTCGGGACTTCCACACCGGGGAGCTGTTTTTT. It codes for CASRPRDFHTGELFF.

The chain links TRBV7-2 to TRBJ2-7; no clear D. V shed 1 base and J shed 2 bases, with 15 bases lying between them. This CDR3 contains 16 residues. Germline V lookup: CDR1 SGHTA, CDR2 FQGNSA. The CDR3 here is CASSLGLAGLAYEQYF. The CDR3 coding sequence is TGTGCCAGCAGCTTAGGGCTGGCAGGTTTAGCCTACGAGCAGTACTTC.

This clonotype occurred a few times. This rearrangement joins TRBV19 to TRBJ2-2; tentative D call: TRBD2 (6 bases). Germline CDR1 and CDR2: LNHDA and SQIVND (reference sequence). The V and J ends lost 3 bases and 0 bases respectively, with 17 bases between them. This CDR3 has 18 residues. The CDR3 is CASSIQGGLFANTGELFF. As DNA, the CDR3 is TGTGCCAGTAGTATCCAGGGCGGACTATTCGCGAACACCGGGGAGCTGTTTTTT.

In regard to this clonotype: At one end the junction does not follow the germline gene, possibly because of a read error. The CDR3 DNA is TGTGCCAGCAGCCGGGATGAGGGGGGGGACACAGATACGCAGTATTTT. As protein: CASSRDEGGDTDTQYF. The V call is TRBV4-1, the J call TRBJ2-3; TRBD2 might be the D (7 bases). The CDR3 has 16 amino acids. In germline, CDR1 is MGHRA, CDR2 YSYEKL.

This clonotype was observed many times. The chain recombines TRBV7-2 with TRBJ1-1; no reliable D call. The germline V gene has CDR1 SGHTA and CDR2 FQGNSA. The germline V and J ends were trimmed by 6 bases and 0 bases, with 5 bases remaining between them. The CDR3 extends over 12 amino acids. The CDR3 nucleotides read TGTGCCAGCAGGCGGCTGAACACTGAAGCTTTCTTT. Translation gives CASRRLNTEAFF. Together with reference TRBV7-2 and TRBJ1-1, the CDR3 gives the full variable domain: GAGVSQSPSNKVTEKGKDVELRCDPISGHTALYWYRQSLGQGLEFLIYFQGNSAPDKSGLPSDRFSAERTGGSVSTLTIQRTQQEDSAVYLCASRRLNTEAFFGQGTRLTVV.

The V and J genes are TRBV6-2 or TRBV6-3 and TRBJ2-1; unclear D gene. The CDR3 is 14 residues long. Germline CDR1 MNHEY, CDR2 SVGEGT. Between the trimmed V and J ends, which lost 4 bases and 3 bases, there was a span of 10 bases. The CDR3 sequence: CASSFSGLYNEQFF. Written as DNA, the CDR3 is TGTGCCAGCAGTTTCTCAGGTCTCTACAATGAGCAGTTCTTC.

The gene calls are TRBV6-1 and TRBJ2-3; the match to TRBD1 covers 7 bases. The V gene's germline CDR1 is MNHNS and CDR2 SASEGT. This CDR3 has 16 residues. V was clipped by 5 bases and J by 2 bases; unmatched bases: 10. The CDR3 reads CASSYDRDRFTDTQYF. The CDR3 bases are TGTGCCAGCAGTTACGACCGGGACAGATTCACAGATACGCAGTATTTT.

This clonotype was counted a few times. This sequence joins TRBV12-3 or TRBV12-4 and TRBJ2-1, with D perhaps assigned TRBD1 or TRBD2 (6 bases each). The germline V and J ends were trimmed by 6 bases and 8 bases, with 26 bases remaining between them. This CDR3 region has 17 residues. CDR3 amino acids: CASRMGDPGWGADEQFF. Here the CDR3 DNA reads TGTGCCAGCAGGATGGGCGACCCAGGATGGGGGGCGGATGAGCAGTTCTTC.

V and J are TRBV7-9 and TRBJ1-2; 11 bases are shared with TRBD1. Trimming cost V 5 bases and J 4 bases; bases outside gene matches: 12. The CDR3 spans 17 residues. Germline V gives CDR1 SEHNR, CDR2 FQNEAQ (reference sequence). This CDR3 is CASSQPPGTGGTYGYTF. The DNA of the CDR3 is TGTGCCAGCAGCCAACCGCCCGGGACAGGGGGAACCTATGGCTACACCTTC.

This clonotype occurred a few times. The genes are TRBV6-1 and TRBJ2-2, with D possibly TRBD2 on 5 matching bases. This CDR3 spans 13 amino acids. The V gene lost 10 bases and the J gene lost 6 bases, with 15 bases spanning the gap. Germline assignment: CDR1 MNHNS and CDR2 SASEGT. The CDR3 DNA sequence: TGTGCCACAGCGGTTTCGGGTCCCGGGGAGCTGTTTTTT. Encoded protein: CATAVSGPGELFF.

The rearrangement uses TRBV19 and TRBJ2-1; D possibly corresponds to TRBD2 (6 bases). Germline V lookup: CDR1 LNHDA, CDR2 SQIVND (reference sequence). This CDR3 has 14 amino acids. V was cut by 10 bases and J by 2 bases, with 15 bases left in between. Written as DNA, the CDR3 is TGTGCCATCGGTTGGGGAGGAACCTACAATGAGCAGTTCTTC. Its protein product is CAIGWGGTYNEQFF.

The table lists this clonotype with a few counts. V usage is TRBV6-6 and J usage is TRBJ1-5, with a possible D match to TRBD1 (6 bases). Per germline, CDR1 MNHNY and CDR2 SVGAGI (reference sequence). CDR3 length: 18 amino acids. The V end lost 2 bases, the J end lost 0 bases, and 17 bases lay between the germline ends. The chain's CDR3 is CASSYAGWGARSNQPQHF. The CDR3 bases are TGTGCCAGCAGTTACGCCGGTTGGGGGGCGCGTAGCAATCAGCCCCAGCATTTT.

This chain uses TRBV19 with TRBJ1-3; 8 nucleotides line up with TRBD1. The CDR3 consists of 15 residues. J was trimmed by 0 bases and V by 4 bases; bases with no gene match: 2. The V gene's germline CDR1 is LNHDA and CDR2 SQIVND (reference sequence). DNA for the CDR3: TGTGCCAGTAGTACTACAGGGGGCTCTGGAAACACCATATATTTT. Translating gives CASSTTGGSGNTIYF.

The chain joins TRBV28 to TRBJ1-5; D call uncertain. CDR1 is MDHEN and CDR2 is SYDVKM in the germline V gene. The V end was cut by 1 base, the J end by 2 bases, with 9 bases between. The CDR3 sequence is 15 residues long. The CDR3 protein is CASSLSGYGNQPQHF. The CDR3 nucleotides are TGTGCCAGCAGTTTATCGGGGTATGGCAATCAGCCCCAGCATTTT.

In its sample, this clonotype was seen many times. The rearrangement links TRBV7-2 to TRBJ2-5; 8 nucleotides agree with TRBD1. The CDR3 is 16 residues long. Unmatched junction bases numbered 7, after V lost 2 bases and J lost 2 bases. CDR1 is SGHTA, CDR2 FQGNSA, per germline. CDR3 DNA: TGTGCCAGCAGCTTATATTTCGGGACAGGACAAGAGACCCAGTACTTC. Translated: CASSLYFGTGQETQYF.

The chain carries TRBV7-8 and TRBJ2-3; D perhaps matches TRBD1 (6 bases). The V end was cut by 3 bases, the J end by 0 bases, with 10 bases between. Germline values: CDR1 SGHVS, CDR2 FQNEAQ. The CDR3 consists of 15 residues. Written as DNA, the CDR3 is TGTGCCAGCAGCTTCGGACAGTACAGCACAGATACGCAGTATTTT. Translating it yields CASSFGQYSTDTQYF.

The rearrangement links TRBV4-2 to TRBJ2-1, with 7 bases aligning to TRBD2. The germline gives CDR1 LGHNA, CDR2 YNFKEQ. V lost 3 bases and J lost 9; bases outside the gene matches: 11. The CDR3 length is 15 residues. The CDR3 DNA reads TGTGCCAGCAGCCAGTCCGGGACTATGTTAATTGAGCAGTTCTTC. This encodes CASSQSGTMLIEQFF.

This clonotype was seen more than once but under ten times. V and J are TRBV6-1 and TRBJ2-5, with a weak D call TRBD2 (5 bases). The V end lost 3 bases, the J end lost 5 bases, and 16 bases lay between the germline ends. Germline loops: CDR1 MNHNS, CDR2 SASEGT. The CDR3 runs to 15 residues. The CDR3 sequence is CASSERDGGPETQYF. In nucleotides, the CDR3 is TGTGCCAGCAGTGAGCGCGACGGAGGACCCGAGACCCAGTACTTC.